The subject of this entry is one T cell receptor (beta chain). Its antigen is not known. Peptide-pool stimulation followed by sequencing identified expanded antigen-specific CD4+ clonotypes in the ViraFEST assay. Following 10 days of culture, CD4+ T cells were isolated. Participants each got two BNT162b2 or mRNA-1273 vaccine doses. With approximately 9.6 ug/ml peptides and 7.5 to 10 IU/ml IL-2, a few million PBMC per well were cultured. Days 3 and 7 saw half the medium replaced with IL-2 medium. This specimen belongs to a study of vaccination effects on CD4 cells after COVID-19. The data were produced by immunoSEQ multiplex PCR, yet TCRdb's version contains in-frame clones alone and is incomplete. The sample contains about 27,000 clones, around 82% of which appear only once. The study, taken as a whole, reports: There was marked clonal contraction among infection- and vaccine-induced clones late after vaccination. Healthy vaccinees showed cross-reactivity with common cold coronaviruses in only 1 of 255 vaccine-induced clones.

The CDR3 contains 16 residues. The chain uses TRBV21-1 and TRBJ2-3; the D call TRBD1 from the table was never checked on the DNA. TRBV21-1 has pseudogene status. The specimen was CD4+ T cells from PBMCs cultured with HCoV-NL63 spike peptides, collected after COVID-19 vaccination. The receptor's source is a human donor who received a COVID-19 vaccine. Some clones in this sample may be carry-over from other donors' samples. The CDR3 loop reads CASSKTLRRGTDTQYF. In nucleotides, the CDR3 is TGTGCCAGCAGCAAAACCCTGCGCAGGGGGACAGATACGCAGTATTTT.